This entry describes one T cell receptor (beta chain). This sample was taken from a study of T cells in Graves' hyperthyroidism and ophthalmopathy. V was pared by 3 bases and J by 4 bases, with 9 bases between. Germline V gives CDR1 MGHRA, CDR2 YSYEKL. This CDR3 is 13 amino acids long. RNA transcripts were the template for amplifying TCR beta CDR3 regions. TCR CDR3 regions were first amplified by RT-PCR with HTBI primers. A single record per CDR3 protein comes from TCRdb applying MiXCR to the multiplex PCR reads. This sample carries fewer than 650,000 distinct CDR3 sequences, over 12% of them seen once, and the ten largest clones take 3.5% to 4.5%.

The chain employs TRBV4-1 and TRBJ1-1; no clear D gene. This clonotype was sampled from a woman aged 40 to 49 with Graves' ophthalmopathy. Sequenced sample: blood. CDR3 in DNA: TGCGCCAGCAGCCAGTACTCCGTCACTGAAGCTTTCTTT. Its protein product is CASSQYSVTEAFF.